A selection of T cell receptor beta chains follows, all from one sample in a study of Ad26.COV2.S vaccination and SARS-CoV-2 variants. Data came from immunoSEQ multiplex PCR; TCRdb stores just in-frame clones and leaves some out. This table has about 680,000 clones, 70% to 90% appearing once. The specimen was peripheral blood, collected in a trial of Ad26.COV2.S vaccine versus placebo. The receptors were sampled from a person between 18 and 65 years old who received the Ad26.COV2.S COVID-19 vaccine or a placebo. The CDR3 runs from the conserved cysteine through the conserved F or W. D genes are given only for firm matches. Clone size is not always given. Where it is, it says once, few, many or a class for expanded clones.

.	TRBV18	TRBJ1-3	.	CASSPGTSQGYTIYF	TGTGCCAGCTCACCAGGAACTTCCCAGGGGTACACCATATATTTT
once	TRBV6-5	TRBJ2-2	.	CASRGEPYTGELFF	TGTGCCAGCAGAGGGGAACCCTACACCGGGGAGCTGTTTTTT
.	TRBV27	TRBJ2-1	TRBD2	CASTDYLAGPYNEQFF	TGTGCCAGCACTGACTACCTAGCGGGCCCCTACAATGAGCAGTTCTTC
.	TRBV21-1	TRBJ1-5	.	CATNQPQHF	TGTGCCACCAATCAGCCCCAGCATTTT
.	TRBV12-3/TRBV12-4	TRBJ1-6	.	CASSYQGDSPLHF	TGTGCCAGCAGTTATCAAGGGGATTCACCCCTCCACTTT
.	TRBV28	TRBJ1-2	.	CASRLHGRYGYTF	TGTGCCAGCAGGCTACATGGACGCTATGGCTACACCTTC
few	TRBV19	TRBJ1-5	TRBD1	CASTDRVYNQPQHF	TGTGCCAGTACGGACAGGGTCTACAATCAGCCCCAGCATTTT
.	TRBV7-2	TRBJ2-1	.	CASSLPNGQLFNEQFF	TGTGCCAGCAGCTTACCCAACGGACAGCTTTTTAATGAGCAGTTCTTC
once	TRBV6-5	TRBJ1-5	.	CASNLRGPQPQHF	TGTGCCAGCAACCTCAGGGGTCCTCAGCCCCAGCATTTT
.	TRBV5-1	TRBJ1-2	.	CASSNDLYYGYTF	TGCGCCAGCAGCAACGACTTATACTATGGCTACACCTTC
.	TRBV18	TRBJ1-5	.	CASSRGAYQPQHF	TGTGCCAGCTCACGGGGGGCGTATCAGCCCCAGCATTTT
once	TRBV19	TRBJ2-2	TRBD2	CASSMSELAGWGGELFF	TGTGCCAGTAGTATGAGTGAACTAGCGGGCTGGGGCGGGGAGCTGTTTTTT
.	TRBV5-1	TRBJ1-1	TRBD1	CASSLVAGGTNTEAFF	TGCGCCAGCAGCTTGGTGGCAGGGGGCACGAACACTGAAGCTTTCTTT
.	TRBV6-6	TRBJ1-5	.	CASSPTENSQPQHF	TGTGCCAGCAGTCCCACGGAAAACTCTCAGCCCCAGCATTTT
.	TRBV5-1	TRBJ2-1	TRBD2	CASSLVTSGITEQFF	TGCGCCAGCAGCTTAGTGACTAGCGGGATAACTGAGCAGTTCTTC
.	TRBV2	TRBJ2-1	TRBD2	CASSQGVAGRPEQFF	TGTGCCAGCAGCCAAGGGGTAGCGGGACGTCCTGAGCAGTTCTTC
.	TRBV3-1/TRBV3-2	TRBJ2-2	TRBD1	CASSARDRGLPGELFF	TGTGCCAGCAGCGCCCGGGACAGGGGGCTTCCCGGGGAGCTGTTTTTT
.	TRBV7-2	TRBJ1-5	.	CASSSRSGGNQPQHF	TGTGCCAGCAGCTCCCGCTCGGGGGGCAATCAGCCCCAGCATTTT
.	TRBV30	TRBJ1-4	TRBD1	CAWSRDRTQEKLFF	TGTGCCTGGAGTAGGGACAGGACTCAGGAAAAACTGTTTTTT
.	TRBV12-3/TRBV12-4	TRBJ2-5	.	CASSLVGETQYF	TGTGCCAGCAGTTTAGTTGGGGAGACCCAGTACTTC
.	TRBV30	TRBJ2-1	.	CAWSRYMAEQFF	TGTGCCTGGAGTAGATACATGGCCGAGCAGTTCTTC
.	TRBV9	TRBJ2-1	.	CASSVTYGGSSYNEQFF	TGTGCCAGCAGCGTCACCTACGGCGGAAGCTCCTACAATGAGCAGTTCTTC
.	TRBV14	TRBJ1-6	TRBD1	CASSPDGQDNSPLHF	TGTGCCAGCAGCCCAGATGGACAGGATAATTCACCCCTCCACTTT
few	TRBV30	TRBJ1-5	.	CAWSMDYRSQPQHF	TGTGCCTGGAGTATGGACTACAGGAGTCAGCCCCAGCATTTT
once	TRBV7-9	TRBJ2-5	.	CASSLGAGTLQETQYF	TGTGCCAGCAGCTTAGGAGCAGGGACGTTACAAGAGACCCAGTACTTC
few	TRBV7-2	TRBJ2-3	.	CASSLAGGATDTQYF	TGTGCCAGCAGCTTAGCAGGGGGGGCCACAGATACGCAGTATTTT
.	TRBV5-6	TRBJ2-5	.	CASSLFRGETQYF	TGTGCCAGCAGCTTGTTTCGGGGGGAGACCCAGTACTTC
once	TRBV7-2	TRBJ2-7	.	CASSLVGGDSYEQYF	TGTGCCAGCAGCTTAGTCGGCGGGGACTCCTACGAGCAGTACTTC
.	TRBV12-3/TRBV12-4	TRBJ2-3	.	CASPYRATDTQYF	TGTGCCAGCCCTTACCGTGCCACAGATACGCAGTATTTT
.	TRBV6-5	TRBJ2-3	.	CASSYLVGSIDTQYF	TGTGCCAGCAGTTACTTGGTGGGAAGCATAGATACGCAGTATTTT
.	TRBV9	TRBJ2-2	.	CASSVVRGGGPGELFF	TGTGCCAGCAGCGTAGTGCGAGGCGGGGGCCCCGGGGAGCTGTTTTTT
once	TRBV9	TRBJ1-2	TRBD1	CASSVGTGVSGYTF	TGTGCCAGCAGCGTAGGGACAGGGGTGAGCGGCTACACCTTC
.	TRBV18	TRBJ2-4	TRBD2	CASSPTSGRILIQYF	TGTGCCAGCTCACCGACTAGCGGGAGGATACTTATTCAGTACTTC
few	TRBV2	TRBJ1-5	.	CASSGGPMGQPQHF	TGTGCCAGCAGTGGGGGACCCATGGGGCAGCCCCAGCATTTT
.	TRBV21-1	TRBJ1-5	.	CASSKGDQPQHF	TGTGCCAGCAGCAAAGGCGATCAGCCCCAGCATTTT
.	TRBV19	TRBJ1-6	.	CASSIWTEYNSPLHF	TGTGCCAGTAGTATCTGGACGGAGTATAATTCACCCCTCCACTTT